This T cell receptor beta chain derives from a study of T cell responses to AZD1222 COVID-19 vaccine. The germline V gene encodes CDR1 SGHTA and CDR2 FQGTGA. This CDR3 is 13 amino acids long. V trimming: 5 bases; J trimming: 10 bases; junction bases outside the gene matches: 4. TCRdb's table, derived via immunoSEQ multiplex PCR, lists solely in-frame clones and lacks some. Of approximately 120,000 clones detected, about 88% appear once; the ten largest clones hold roughly 18%. The sample here was peripheral blood, taken on day 0 of AZD1222 vaccination. The TCR originated in an adult in good health. J is TRBJ2-6 and V is TRBV7-3; TRBD1 matches 8 bases. The CDR3 sequence is CASSATGGNVLTF. CDR3 sequence (DNA): TGTGCCAGCAGCGCAACAGGGGGAAACGTCCTGACTTTC.